One and the same sample provided the 31 T cell receptor beta chains below, sequenced in a study of cytomegalovirus exposure and HLA in healthy donors. It was with 60 Vbeta and 13 Jbeta primers that the PCR ran. Sequenced by immunoSEQ multiplex PCR; TCRdb stores in-frame clones only, minus some. The sample lists approximately 200,000 clones, 75% to 85% occurring once. Sequencing used PBMCs. These receptor sequences come from a woman aged 45-65 years in good health and CMV-seronegative.

The chain couples TRBV28 to TRBJ2-3; 10 bases line up with TRBD2. The V gene end was trimmed by 3 bases and the J gene end by 6 bases; junction bases not matched to a gene: 6. The germline CDR1 and CDR2 sequences are MDHEN and SYDVKM. This CDR3 has 15 amino acids. CDR3 nucleotides: TGTGCCAGCAGTTTGCTAGCGGGAGCGTCCGATACGCAGTATTTT. Its translation: CASSLLAGASDTQYF.

The V and J genes are TRBV4-3 and TRBJ1-2, with TRBD1 identical over 12 bases. V shed 3 bases, J shed 5 bases, and the junction held 1 base outside the gene matches. This CDR3 spans 14 amino acids. Germline V CDR1 and CDR2: LGHNA, YSLEER. The CDR3 protein is CASSQGQGAYGYTF. CDR3 nucleotide sequence: TGCGCCAGCAGCCAGGGACAGGGGGCTTATGGCTACACCTTC.

The chain carries TRBV6-4 and TRBJ2-1; the D gene is possibly TRBD1 (5 bases). V was cut by 0 bases and J by 3 bases, with 9 bases left in between. The CDR3 is 15 residues long. Germline V gene sequence: CDR1 MRHNA, CDR2 SNTAGT. CDR3 protein: CASSDSGANYNEQFF. In nucleotides, the CDR3 is TGTGCCAGCAGTGACTCAGGGGCGAACTACAATGAGCAGTTCTTC.

This chain joins TRBV19 and TRBJ2-7; 9 bases are shared with TRBD2. The junction had 7 bases not matched to a gene; V was cut back by 5 bases and J by 2 bases. Germline CDR1 is LNHDA and CDR2 is SQIVND (reference sequence). The CDR3 runs 15 residues. CDR3 sequence: CASSPWASGAYEQYF. The CDR3 DNA sequence: TGTGCCAGTAGTCCCTGGGCTAGCGGGGCCTACGAGCAGTACTTC.

The gene calls are TRBV10-2 and TRBJ2-1, with TRBD2 matching 8 bases. V lost 4 bases and J lost 10; bases outside the gene matches: 12. Germline lookup yields CDR1 WSHSY and CDR2 SAAADI. CDR3 length: 15 residues. The CDR3 DNA follows: TGCGCCAGCAGTGGAGAGCGGGGGACTACAGTAGAGCAGTTCTTC. Translation gives CASSGERGTTVEQFF.

The CDR3 bases are TGTGCCAGCAGCGCGGGAAGAGCAGAGACCCAGTACTTC. Amino acid sequence: CASSAGRAETQYF. J is TRBJ2-5 and V is TRBV6-6; possible D gene TRBD2, 6 bases. CDR1 and CDR2 from the germline V gene are MNHNY and SVGAGI (reference sequence). The V gene lost 6 bases and the J gene lost 4 bases, with 12 bases spanning the gap. The CDR3 sequence is 13 residues long.

In this sample, this clone turned up once. The chain is built from TRBV5-1 and TRBJ2-2; 7 positions agree with TRBD1. J lost 0 bases, V lost 5 bases, and 4 bases had no gene match. CDR1 is SGHRS, CDR2 YFSETQ, per germline. This CDR3 has 15 residues. The CDR3 is CASRTGTANTGELFF. The CDR3 DNA reads TGCGCCAGCAGGACCGGGACAGCGAACACCGGGGAGCTGTTTTTT.

This chain uses TRBV5-1 with TRBJ2-7; TRBD2 might be the D (6 bases). The CDR3 covers 15 residues. The V end was cut by 0 bases, the J end by 0 bases, with 10 bases between. Germline V gene data show CDR1 as SGHRS and CDR2 as YFSETQ. CDR3 residues: CASSLDGSTSYEQYF. The CDR3 DNA reads TGCGCCAGCAGCTTGGACGGGAGTACCTCCTACGAGCAGTACTTC.

V and J are TRBV28 and TRBJ2-4, with D tentatively TRBD2 (6 bases). Per the germline V gene, CDR1 is MDHEN and CDR2 is SYDVKM. This CDR3 is built from 15 residues. V lost 4 bases and J 4 bases, leaving 14 bases between the germline ends. CDR3 DNA: TGTGCCAGCAGTTCGCCGGGGGTTCCAAAAAACATTCAGTACTTC. As protein: CASSSPGVPKNIQYF.

The J gene is TRBJ2-3, the V gene TRBV27, with TRBD1 as a possible D gene (6 bases). Trimming left V 0 bases short and J 0 bases short, with 13 bases between. Germline assignment: CDR1 MNHEY and CDR2 SMNVEV (reference sequence). The CDR3 totals 17 residues. The chain's CDR3 is CASSLSADRSSTDTQYF. The CDR3 DNA follows: TGTGCCAGCAGTTTATCCGCAGACAGGTCTAGCACAGATACGCAGTATTTT.

The chain recombines TRBV2 with TRBJ2-1; 8 positions agree with TRBD2. J gave up 7 bases and V 2 bases, and 13 bases lay outside the gene matches. The CDR3 loop spans 17 amino acids. Germline CDR1 reads SNHLY; CDR2 reads FYNNEI. CDR3 protein: CASSELGLALLRNEQFF. The DNA of the CDR3 is TGTGCCAGCAGTGAACTAGGACTAGCCTTACTTAGGAATGAGCAGTTCTTC.

The chain couples TRBV13 to TRBJ2-2; 11 bases map to TRBD1. This CDR3 spans 17 amino acids. In germline, CDR1 is PRHDT, CDR2 FYEKMQ (reference sequence). V dropped 5 bases and J dropped 5; count of bases not matched to a gene: 10. DNA for the CDR3: TGTGCCAGCAGCCCGGGCACCGGGACAGGGGGAACCGGGGAGCTGTTTTTT. Its protein is CASSPGTGTGGTGELFF.

The chain joins TRBV18 to TRBJ2-3, with TRBD1 as a possible D gene (6 bases). The V end was cut by 8 bases, the J end by 3 bases, with 12 bases between. This CDR3 has 13 amino acids. Germline CDR1 reads KGHSH; CDR2 reads LQKENI. CDR3 residues: CASQTGLTDTQYF. CDR3 DNA: TGTGCCAGCCAAACAGGGTTAACAGATACGCAGTATTTT.

The rearrangement joins TRBV19 to TRBJ2-7; 11 bases fit TRBD1. Germline CDR1 LNHDA, CDR2 SQIVND (reference sequence). The CDR3 sequence is 16 residues long. Losses at the gene ends were 5 bases for V and 9 bases for J; bases not matched to a gene: 15. CDR3 sequence: CASSPRNRDRGIGQYF. The CDR3 DNA is TGTGCCAGTAGTCCACGGAACCGGGACAGGGGGATCGGGCAGTACTTC.

This chain joins TRBV30 and TRBJ2-5; D may be TRBD2 (6 bases). Trimming pared 0 bases from V and 4 bases from J, leaving 9 bases between. Germline CDR1 and CDR2: GTSNPN and SVGIG (reference sequence). The CDR3 has 13 residues. The chain's CDR3 is CAWSVRRGETQYF. The CDR3, as DNA: TGTGCCTGGAGTGTCCGGCGGGGAGAGACCCAGTACTTC.

The chain employs TRBV28 and TRBJ2-7, with 8 nucleotides matching TRBD1. The germline gives CDR1 MDHEN, CDR2 SYDVKM. The CDR3 runs to 15 residues. V was clipped by 4 bases and J by 1 base; unmatched bases: 6. This CDR3 is CASSSTGTGSYEQYF. The CDR3 DNA sequence: TGTGCCAGCAGTTCTACCGGGACAGGTTCCTACGAGCAGTACTTC.

This clone occurred a few times. The chain is built from TRBV5-6 and TRBJ2-5, with 7 bases identical to TRBD1. The length of the CDR3 is 14 residues. V lost 2 bases, J lost 3 bases, and 4 bases stayed unmatched. Germline V lookup: CDR1 SGHDT, CDR2 YYEEEE. The CDR3 DNA reads TGTGCCAGCAGCTTTACAGGGGAAAAAGAGACCCAGTACTTC. Its translation is CASSFTGEKETQYF.

The chain combines TRBV28 with TRBJ1-1; maybe TRBD1 (6 bases). The CDR3 is made up of 14 amino acids. The germline V gene encodes CDR1 MDHEN and CDR2 SYDVKM. Trimming pared 3 bases from V and 2 bases from J, leaving 10 bases between. In DNA, the CDR3 is TGTGCCAGCAGTTTCCAGGGGTTCAACACTGAAGCTTTCTTT. Translating gives CASSFQGFNTEAFF. The whole variable domain, remainder taken from reference TRBV28 and TRBJ1-1, is DVKVTQSSRYLVKRTGEKVFLECVQDMDHENMFWYRQDPGLGLRLIYFSYDVKMKEKGDIPEGYSVSREKKERFSLILESASTNQTSMYLCASSFQGFNTEAFFGQGTRLTVV.

The V call is TRBV4-1, the J call TRBJ2-1; 7 bases line up with TRBD1. Looked up from germline, CDR1 is MGHRA and CDR2 is YSYEKL. Losses at the gene ends were 1 base for V and 7 bases for J; bases not matched to a gene: 7. The CDR3 contains 15 residues. The CDR3 region has the DNA TGCGCCAGCAGCCAAGGACCGACAGGGTCGAATGAGCAGTTCTTC. Translation gives CASSQGPTGSNEQFF.

V usage is TRBV29-1 and J usage is TRBJ2-7, with 12 bases identical to TRBD2. Germline trimming cut 3 bases from V and 3 bases from J; bases unmatched to any gene: 9. The CDR3 covers 16 residues. CDR1 and CDR2 from the germline V gene are SQVTM and ANQGSEA. CDR3 in amino acids: CSVDRLAGELNYEQYF. The DNA for the CDR3 is TGCAGCGTTGATCGACTAGCGGGAGAACTCAACTACGAGCAGTACTTC.

The CDR3 sequence: CASSLFNSMQYF. In DNA form, the CDR3 reads TGTGCCAGCAGCCTCTTTAACTCGATGCAGTACTTC. This chain joins TRBV6-1 and TRBJ2-7; no reliable D call. Trimming cost V 6 bases and J 9 bases, with 15 bases left between them. This CDR3 contains 12 residues. CDR1 and CDR2 from the germline V gene are MNHNS and SASEGT.

This clone was detected a few times. The chain carries TRBV28 and TRBJ1-1; tentative D call: TRBD1 (6 bases). V was trimmed by 3 bases and J by 10 bases, leaving 18 bases between them. The CDR3 runs to 14 residues. Germline V gene sequence: CDR1 MDHEN, CDR2 SYDVKM. The CDR3: CASSFQGTGRRAFF. CDR3 in DNA: TGTGCCAGCAGTTTCCAGGGGACCGGTCGTCGAGCTTTCTTT.

This chain joins TRBV6-6 and TRBJ1-2; D not certain. Trimming took 5 bases from V and 8 from J, leaving 15 bases between them. In germline, CDR1 is MNHNY, CDR2 SVGAGI (reference sequence). CDR3 length: 13 residues. CDR3 protein: CASSEPPGGGYTF. In nucleotides, the CDR3 is TGTGCCAGCAGTGAGCCCCCGGGTGGCGGCTACACCTTC.

This rearrangement joins TRBV18 to TRBJ2-3; D unclear. V was shortened by 0 bases and J by 4 bases, with 11 bases between the two germline ends. Germline CDR1 reads KGHSH; CDR2 reads LQKENI. The CDR3 is 15 residues long. The CDR3 region is CASSPPRNGADTQYF. As DNA, the CDR3 is TGTGCCAGCTCACCACCGCGGAACGGAGCAGATACGCAGTATTTT.

CDR3 sequence (DNA): TGTGCCAGTAGTACGTCCCCCGTGGGGACAGGGGATAACGAGCAGTACTTC. This translates into CASSTSPVGTGDNEQYF. V and J are TRBV19 and TRBJ2-7; 10 bases align to TRBD1. This CDR3 contains 17 residues. CDR1 LNHDA and CDR2 SQIVND come from the germline V gene (reference sequence). The V gene end was trimmed by 4 bases and the J gene end by 5 bases; junction bases not matched to a gene: 14.

V gene TRBV20-1 combines with J gene TRBJ2-1; D call uncertain. Trimming removed 2 bases from V and 4 bases from J, with 3 bases in between. There are 11 residues in the CDR3. Germline V CDR1 and CDR2: DFQATT, SNEGSKA (reference sequence). CDR3 in DNA: TGCAGTGCTAGACAATACAATGAGCAGTTCTTC. Translation: CSARQYNEQFF.

The V call is TRBV7-2, the J call TRBJ2-7; 8 positions agree with TRBD2. The CDR3 runs 14 residues. The J segment lost 2 bases and the V segment lost 3 bases, leaving 3 bases of the junction unmatched. Looked up from germline, CDR1 is SGHTA and CDR2 is FQGNSA. The CDR3 region is CASSLGLVPYEQYF. The CDR3 DNA follows: TGTGCCAGCAGCTTGGGACTAGTGCCCTACGAGCAGTACTTC.

The V gene is TRBV11-2, the J gene TRBJ2-3, with D maybe TRBD2 (6 bases). Germline assignment: CDR1 SGHAT and CDR2 FQNNGV. V was shortened by 0 bases and J by 5 bases, with 12 bases between the two germline ends. CDR3 length: 15 residues. The CDR3 is CASSLDLQGGDTQYF. CDR3 bases: TGTGCCAGCAGCTTAGATCTCCAGGGAGGAGATACGCAGTATTTT.

The rearrangement links TRBV10-2 to TRBJ2-2; the D is unclear. The germline V and J ends were trimmed by 8 bases and 0 bases, with 10 bases remaining between them. The CDR3 extends over 14 amino acids. From germline, CDR1 is WSHSY and CDR2 SAAADI. CDR3 residues: CASSRMANTGELFF. CDR3 DNA: TGCGCCAGCTCTAGAATGGCGAACACCGGGGAGCTGTTTTTT.

The rearrangement links TRBV19 to TRBJ2-3; maybe TRBD2 (5 bases). Per germline, CDR1 LNHDA and CDR2 SQIVND (reference sequence). Trimming took 4 bases from V and 4 from J, leaving 9 bases between them. The CDR3 is made up of 13 amino acids. The CDR3 loop is CASSTPRADTQYF. The CDR3 coding sequence is TGTGCCAGTAGTACCCCGAGGGCAGATACGCAGTATTTT.

The rearrangement joins TRBV10-3 to TRBJ1-6; 7 nucleotides agree with TRBD1. Unmatched junction bases numbered 6, after V lost 6 bases and J lost 7 bases. Germline V lookup: CDR1 ENHRY, CDR2 SYGVKD. This CDR3 has 14 residues. CDR3 bases: TGTGCCATCAGGCCCCAGGGGGACAATTCACCCCTCCACTTT. Translation: CAIRPQGDNSPLHF.